This TCR beta chain stems from a study of HIV-infected patients and healthy controls. The study, taken as a whole, reports: Study cohorts differed slightly in age and sex, but this did not explain diversity differences.

cDNA was made from 400 to 500 ng RNA using alpha and beta constant primers. Separate chain-specific third strand synthesis with multiplexing indices produced the alpha and beta libraries. TCRdb redid the calling of the 5' RACE reads with MiXCR, one entry per CDR3 protein. The sample consists of fewer than 20,000 distinct CDR3 sequences, 8.5% to 9% of them appearing once. Follow-up blood was drawn about 14 weeks, roughly three months, after antiretroviral therapy began. No cell fractionation was done, so the repertoire covers all unsorted peripheral blood T cells. This CDR3 region has 17 residues. Germline lookup yields CDR1 MGHRA and CDR2 YSYEKL. The ends lost 3 bases at V and 5 bases at J; junction bases unmatched: 14. Comment on this clonotype: The antigen is not known.

The TCR was taken from an adult with HIV infection. This sample comprised blood, obtained during antiretroviral therapy. The J gene is TRBJ2-7, the V gene TRBV4-1; 9 bases agree with TRBD1. The CDR3 DNA follows: TGCGCCAGCAGCCACCCGGCAAGACAGGGGGGAAAGGACGAGCAGTACTTC. It is translated as CASSHPARQGGKDEQYF.